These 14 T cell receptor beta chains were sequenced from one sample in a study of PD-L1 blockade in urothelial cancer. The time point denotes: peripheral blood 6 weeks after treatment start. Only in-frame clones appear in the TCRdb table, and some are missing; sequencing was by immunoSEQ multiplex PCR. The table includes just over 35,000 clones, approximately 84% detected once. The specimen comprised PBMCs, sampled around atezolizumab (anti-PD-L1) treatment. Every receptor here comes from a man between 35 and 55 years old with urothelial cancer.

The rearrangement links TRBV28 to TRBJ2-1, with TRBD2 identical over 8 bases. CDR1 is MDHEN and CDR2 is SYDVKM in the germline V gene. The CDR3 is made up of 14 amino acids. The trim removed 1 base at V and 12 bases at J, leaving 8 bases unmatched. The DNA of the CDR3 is TGTGCCAGCAGTTTATTACAAGGCGGGAGGCCGCAGTTCTTC. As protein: CASSLLQGGRPQFF.

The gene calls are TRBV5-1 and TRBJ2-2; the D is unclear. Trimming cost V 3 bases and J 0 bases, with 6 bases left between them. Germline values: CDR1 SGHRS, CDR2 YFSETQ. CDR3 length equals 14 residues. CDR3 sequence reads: CASSSRTNTGELFF. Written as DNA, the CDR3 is TGCGCCAGCAGCTCCAGGACGAACACCGGGGAGCTGTTTTTT.

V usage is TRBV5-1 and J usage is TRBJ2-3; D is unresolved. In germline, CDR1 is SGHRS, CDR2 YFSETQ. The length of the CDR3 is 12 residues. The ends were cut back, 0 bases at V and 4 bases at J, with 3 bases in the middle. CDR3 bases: TGCGCCAGCAGCTTGGGCGCAGATACGCAGTATTTT. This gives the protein CASSLGADTQYF.

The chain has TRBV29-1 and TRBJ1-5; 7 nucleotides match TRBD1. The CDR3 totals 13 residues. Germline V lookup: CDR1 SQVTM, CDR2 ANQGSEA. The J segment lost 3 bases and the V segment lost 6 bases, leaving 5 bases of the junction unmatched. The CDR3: CSVRQGNNQPQHF. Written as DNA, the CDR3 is TGCAGCGTAAGACAGGGTAACAATCAGCCCCAGCATTTT.

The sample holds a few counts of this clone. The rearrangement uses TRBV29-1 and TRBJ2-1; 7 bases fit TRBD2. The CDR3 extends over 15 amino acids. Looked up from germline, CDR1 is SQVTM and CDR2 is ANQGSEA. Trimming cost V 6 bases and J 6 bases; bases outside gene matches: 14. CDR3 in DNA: TGCAGCGTAGCCAGTGCCGGGACTACGGGCAATGAGCAGTTCTTC. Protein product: CSVASAGTTGNEQFF.

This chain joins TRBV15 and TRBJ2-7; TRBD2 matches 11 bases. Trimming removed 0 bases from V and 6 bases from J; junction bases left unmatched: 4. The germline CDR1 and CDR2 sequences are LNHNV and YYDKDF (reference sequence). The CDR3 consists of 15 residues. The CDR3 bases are TGTGCCACCAGCAGAGATGGGCTAGCGGGAGGCGAGCAGTACTTC. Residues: CATSRDGLAGGEQYF.

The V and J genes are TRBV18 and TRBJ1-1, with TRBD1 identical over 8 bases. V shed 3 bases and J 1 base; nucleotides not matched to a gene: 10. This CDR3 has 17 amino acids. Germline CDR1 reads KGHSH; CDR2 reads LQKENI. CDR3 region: CASSPTGTGGGNTEAFF. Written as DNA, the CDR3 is TGTGCCAGCTCACCTACTGGTACAGGGGGTGGGAACACTGAAGCTTTCTTT.

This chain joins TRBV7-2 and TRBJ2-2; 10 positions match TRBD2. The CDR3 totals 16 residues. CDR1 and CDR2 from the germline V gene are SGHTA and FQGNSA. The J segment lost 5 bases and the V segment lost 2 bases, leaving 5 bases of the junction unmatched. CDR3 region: CASSLRLAGATGELFF. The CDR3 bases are TGTGCCAGCAGCTTACGGCTAGCGGGAGCTACCGGGGAGCTGTTTTTT.

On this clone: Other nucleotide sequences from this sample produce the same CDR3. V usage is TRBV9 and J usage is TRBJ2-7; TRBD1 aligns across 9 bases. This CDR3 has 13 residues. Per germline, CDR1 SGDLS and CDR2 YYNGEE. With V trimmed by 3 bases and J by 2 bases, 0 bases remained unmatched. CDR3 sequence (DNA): TGTGCCAGCAGCGGACAGGGGGCCTACGAGCAGTACTTC. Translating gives CASSGQGAYEQYF.

The CDR3 sequence: CASSRTSGMYNEQFF. The CDR3 bases are TGTGCCAGCAGCCGGACTAGCGGGATGTACAATGAGCAGTTCTTC. The rearrangement uses TRBV5-8 and TRBJ2-1; 12 nucleotides agree with TRBD2. In germline, CDR1 is SGHTS, CDR2 YDEGEE. After removal of 4 bases from V and 4 bases from J, the junction contained 3 bases not matched to a gene. CDR3 length equals 15 residues.

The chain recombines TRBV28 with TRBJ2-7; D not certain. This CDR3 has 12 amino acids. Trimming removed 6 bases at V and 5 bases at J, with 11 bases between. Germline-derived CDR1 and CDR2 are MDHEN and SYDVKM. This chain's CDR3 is CASSPPTDEQYF. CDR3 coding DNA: TGTGCCAGCAGCCCCCCCACGGACGAGCAGTACTTC.

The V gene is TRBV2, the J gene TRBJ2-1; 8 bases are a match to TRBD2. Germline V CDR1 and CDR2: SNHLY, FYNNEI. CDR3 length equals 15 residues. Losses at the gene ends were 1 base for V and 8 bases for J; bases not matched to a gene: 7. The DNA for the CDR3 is TGTGCCAGCAGTGAAGAAGGACTAGCAGTCCATGAGCAGTTCTTC. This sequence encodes CASSEEGLAVHEQFF.

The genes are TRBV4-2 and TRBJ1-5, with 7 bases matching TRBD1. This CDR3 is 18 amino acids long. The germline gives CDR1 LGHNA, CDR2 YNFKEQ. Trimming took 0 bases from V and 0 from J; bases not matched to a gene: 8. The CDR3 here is CASSQEGGAGGSNQPQHF. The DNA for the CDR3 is TGTGCCAGCAGCCAAGAAGGAGGGGCAGGGGGTAGCAATCAGCCCCAGCATTTT.

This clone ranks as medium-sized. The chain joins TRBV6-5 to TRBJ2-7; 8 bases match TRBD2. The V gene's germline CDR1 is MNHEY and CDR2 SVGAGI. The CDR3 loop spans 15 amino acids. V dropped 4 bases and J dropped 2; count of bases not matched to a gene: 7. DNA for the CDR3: TGTGCCAGCAGTTCCCCGGGACTAGGAGCCTACGAGCAGTACTTC. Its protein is CASSSPGLGAYEQYF.